These 2 T cell receptor beta chains were all obtained from the same sample, sequenced in a study of shared clonotypes between healthy human individuals. Here immunoSEQ multiplex PCR was the method, and the copy in TCRdb shows in-frame clones only, minus some. This table has some 630,000 clones, about two thirds appearing once. Sequencing used memory CD4+ T cells sorted from blood. The sample's subset: CD45RA-negative fraction. The receptors come from a young woman in good health.

This clone has a handful of counts. This sequence joins TRBV7-9 and TRBJ1-2; TRBD1 matches at 8 bases. The CDR3 is 15 residues long. J gave up 4 bases and V 5 bases, and 9 bases lay outside the gene matches. Germline CDR1 SEHNR, CDR2 FQNEAQ (reference sequence). CDR3 nucleotide sequence: TGTGCCAGCAGCCCTCACGGACAGGGAACCTATGGCTACACCTTC. It translates to CASSPHGQGTYGYTF.

The chain carries TRBV5-1 and TRBJ1-1; the match to TRBD1 covers 7 bases. The junction had 7 bases not matched to a gene; V was cut back by 5 bases and J by 3 bases. The CDR3 is made up of 14 amino acids. In germline, CDR1 is SGHRS, CDR2 YFSETQ. The CDR3 loop is CASRTGKVDTEAFF. CDR3 sequence (DNA): TGCGCCAGCAGGACAGGGAAAGTGGACACTGAAGCTTTCTTT.